This T cell receptor (beta chain) stems from a study of CD8+CD57+ T cells in acquired aplastic anemia. In regard to this clonotype: One end of the junction does not line up with germline, which may come from a read error.

Profiling of TCR beta VDJ combinations and CDR3 sequences used genomic DNA as template. TCRdb redid the calling of the reads with MiXCR, one entry per CDR3 protein. The table shows about 180,000 distinct CDR3 sequences, with roughly three fifths occurring only once. Germline V gene lookup returns CDR1 SGHRS and CDR2 YFSETQ. The CDR3 totals 17 residues. Before being chosen for sequencing, patients had shown CD8+CD57+ cell expansion by flow cytometry. Sequenced: sorted CD4+, CD8+, or CD8+CD57+ T cells (not recorded which) from PBMCs. The V and J genes are TRBV5-1 and TRBJ2-5, with D perhaps matching TRBD2 (6 bases). The receptor was isolated from a human donor with aplastic anemia. DNA for the CDR3: TGTGCCAGCAGCTTGGAGGGTTTGGGCAGGGCGTTGGAGACCCAGTACTTC. Its protein is CASSLEGLGRALETQYF.